This T cell receptor beta chain was documented in a study of cytomegalovirus exposure and HLA in healthy donors (dated by TCRdb to about 2017). As for the study more broadly: An earlier analysis of more than 550 of the donors reported about 300 Gb of sequence data and about 120 million unique TCR beta sequences obtained from 150 million to 200 million T cells. An early release that covered some 640 HLA-typed donors contained approximately 300 gigabases of sequencing data and approximately 85 million unique TCR sequences. Of the roughly 430 genotyped donors, roughly 80% fell in the genetic ancestry cluster associated with self-reported Caucasian donors. The study aimed to test whether cataloging public T cell receptors could reveal signatures of past pathogen exposure. The study used immunosequencing to profile the T cell repertoires of 600 to 850 subjects and linked those repertoires to cytomegalovirus serostatus. A separate validation cohort of approximately 130 different subjects was used in addition to the approximately 640-subject first cohort. To predict cytomegalovirus infection status, the study brought together high-throughput TCR immunosequencing, statistical association of individual TCRs with disease status, and machine learning. In a later analysis, previously published TCR beta repertoires from some 640 donors were re-analyzed and high-resolution HLA genotyping was added so that TCR occurrence patterns could be studied. The later analysis used no new phenotypic data to find candidate immune exposures, relying instead on TCR beta sequences and their occurrence across donors. An earlier analysis of about 620 of the donors applied high-throughput TCR beta sequencing to assess whether each TCR beta V gene segment acted as functional or pseudogenic. Donor age, sex, ethnicity and CMV serostatus were compiled alongside the repertoire data. A later genetic analysis took genome-wide SNP genotypes for 398 of the 666 donors and used that subset as a discovery cohort. All discovery cohort repertoires had been generated on a single sequencing platform. Class I and class II HLA loci were covered by the typing at four-digit resolution. The number of typed donors differed by locus: roughly 629-640 for A, B, C, DRB1 and DQB1; 522 for DQA1; approximately 610 for DPA1; and around 490 for DPB1. Because of strong linkage in the cohort, 5 or 6 DR-DQ haplotypes were treated as single units for association and clustering. On average, 235,054 unique TCR beta nucleotide sequences were sequenced per donor among a few hundred genotyped donors of the cohort, with 15% to 20% of those sequences being non-productive. Overall results and qualifications from the work: A later analysis found that TCR association rates varied across HLA loci, with DRB1 alleles showing the most associated TCRs and HLA-C alleles the fewest. Because counts were too low, seventeen rarely observed V segments, including chromosome 9 orphons, were excluded from the earlier analysis of around 640 of the donors. Assigning TCR associations to individual alleles was difficult when HLA alleles, especially DR and DQ, strongly co-occurred. The authors suggested that the approach could potentially be generalized to other disease states and immunological phenotypes. In an earlier analysis of 587 of the donors, most TCR beta V segments appeared in productive rearrangements about 87% or about 30% of the time, broadly matching IMGT annotations. A further reported finding was that TCR beta sequences accurately predicted the HLA-A and HLA-B alleles for most subjects in the first cohort. A cluster of highly shared sequence variants was judged likely to be a technical artifact of the sequencing pipeline. A few of the identified cytomegalovirus-associated TCR beta chains were confirmed in vitro to be specific for cytomegalovirus antigens. Some IMGT-functional V segments, including TRBV6-2 and TRBV6-3, could not be told apart with the 87-base-pair reads, so those segments were excluded. Sequencing depth was assumed to be roughly uniform across donors in the presence/absence analyses, though that assumption may not hold. Because HLA typing was missing for some donors at each locus, association tests included only the typed subset. A later genetic analysis associated a missense DCLRE1C variant with V-gene and J-gene trimming of TCR beta chains, and an independent cohort replicated the association. A later analysis associated 15,000 to 20,000 TCR beta sequences with specific HLA alleles at a false discovery rate of 0.05. While some public TCRs were present in many individuals, most TCR sequences turned up only very rarely across donors. The classifier was reported to diagnose cytomegalovirus status with high specificity and sensitivity in both the original cohort and the validation cohort. Compared with the 666-donor mean, donors in an Asian-associated ancestry cluster had fewer N-insertions in productive TCRs, according to a later genetic analysis. In a later analysis, several top co-occurrence clusters were reported to appear linked to parvovirus B19, influenza, CMV and Epstein-Barr virus. Only TCR beta chains were sequenced in this cohort, and the absence of alpha or paired-chain data limited detectable features. A total of 150 or so TCR beta chains were listed by the study as associated with cytomegalovirus. In a later analysis, HLA-associated TCR beta chains were found to be more clonally expanded and to have lower generation probabilities than equally common non-associated chains. CMV serostatus was the only immune exposure information available for the cohort. According to a later analysis, most CMV-associated TCR beta chains appeared to be HLA-restricted, and the HLA associations seemed to be driven largely by CMV exposure. Correlated functional status among segregating V segments might be attributable to linkage disequilibrium, but an unknown experimental factor could not be ruled out.

As for this clone: Its recognized antigen is unknown. No base quality information exists; no much larger clone differs at one position.

CDR1 and CDR2 (LNHNV, YYDKDF) derive from the germline V gene (reference sequence). A distance of 17 bases separates the germline ends of V and J, which lose 0 bases and 6 bases respectively. Including cysteine and phenylalanine, the CDR3 has 16 amino acids. The retained sequence is limited to the CDR3, 48 bases, with the frame set at the first base. In total, roughly 670 healthy bone marrow donors made up the cohort. All cohort members were sampled while nominally healthy, although unrecorded immune exposures were likely present. The donor tested CMV seronegative and was one of the 352 seronegative cohort members. Every donor gave a peripheral blood sample, and the peripheral blood mononuclear cells from that sample were used for TCR beta sequencing. Genomic DNA extraction from the blood cell samples was performed with the Qiagen DNeasy Blood Extraction Kit. Receptors were amplified or captured by the immunoSEQ multiplex PCR assay. For the multiplex PCR, a mixture combining 60 forward primers for TCR Vbeta segments and 13 reverse primers for TCR Jbeta segments was used. The CDR3 region of rearranged TCR beta genes was amplified from genomic DNA with a multiplex PCR assay. On the Illumina HiSeq System, the amplified TCR beta libraries were sequenced as 87-base-pair reads. For the original study's pipeline: In a later analysis, approximately 74 million unique TCR beta chains were counted across the roughly 670 repertoires, and roughly 11 million of these chains were shared by at least two donors. A nearest-neighbor algorithm error-corrected the raw reads and collapsed the reads into unique sequences, merging closely related sequences to remove PCR and sequencing errors. CDR3 sequences were aligned to IMGT reference sequences to assign V, D and J gene segments. For a sequence to be retained, a match of at least six nucleotides was required to both a V gene segment and a J gene segment. Rearrangements were called productive when the CDR3 lacked stop codons and stayed in frame with V and J; all others were non-productive. CDR3 was defined by IMGT convention, running from the second conserved V-encoded cysteine to the conserved J-encoded phenylalanine. The earlier analysis of roughly 590 of the donors excluded any sequence lacking an unambiguous match to a single V gene segment. An earlier analysis of 587 of the donors classified V segments as functional when productive rearrangements were above 56.7% and as segregating when the standard deviation between donors was above 5%. A statistical classification framework was developed to diagnose cytomegalovirus status using the catalog of TCR beta chain sequences. V and J gene assignment, in a later analysis, came from comparing TCR nucleotide sequences with IMGT/GENE-DB human TR gene sequences. In a later analysis, CDR3 sequences and most-parsimonious VDJ recombination scenarios were assigned using the TCRdist pipeline. In a later analysis, each TCR beta chain was defined by its CDR3 amino acid sequence together with its V-gene family, and reads lacking a unique V-gene family were excluded. To address suspected cross-contamination and a sequencing artifact, a later analysis removed roughly 580 highly shared, low-generation-probability nucleotide sequences. In a later analysis, a clonal expansion index for each public chain was calculated from normalized within-repertoire ranks of inferred template counts. In a later analysis, generation probabilities were computed with a VDJ recombination model fitted to out-of-frame rearrangements, and the resulting probabilities were checked against IGoR. In a later analysis, TCR-TCR, TCR-HLA and TCR-CMV co-occurrence was scored with hypergeometric tests, and a repertoire-size bias correction was applied to TCR pairs. In a later analysis, false discovery rates were estimated by permuting HLA or CMV assignments 20 times. A later analysis grouped co-occurring TCRs with DBSCAN, adding TCRdist sequence similarity when clustering within HLA-allele-positive subsets. Repertoires with fewer than 30,000 or more than 120,000 public chains were left out of co-occurrence clustering, as were about 5 repertoires with anomalous nucleotide sharing. Not all clones reach the TCRdb copy of this immuneACCESS table, which keeps in-frame sequences only. Checked studies attribute under half of the gap to unresolved V genes and leave the rest unexplained. V and J calls and clone size follow that table, whereas D and trimming were derived from the DNA. For this sample there are about 200,000 clones; roughly 74% appear just once. Of the sample, approximately 1.8% falls within the top ten clones.

Sequenced input: PBMCs. Here the chain combines TRBV15 and TRBJ1-1; no D segment can be confidently identified. The TCR originated in a woman aged 25-40 years in good health and CMV-seronegative. The DNA reads as follows: TGTGCCACCAGCAGAGATCCGCCAGGTCGTAACCCTGAAGCTTTCTTT. Its protein is CATSRDPPGRNPEAFF.